This TCR beta chain appears in the sequencing data of a study of blood T cell repertoires in COVID-19. On the study more broadly: From the United States, Italy and Spain came samples of acute and convalescent COVID-19. Sources were T cells, B-cell-depleted T cells, or PBMCs; the material itself was cDNA or gDNA.

Trimming shortened V by 0 bases and J by 2 bases, and 13 bases separated the two germline ends. This CDR3 is 16 amino acids long. CDR1 is SGHTA, CDR2 FQGNSA, per germline. The authors' processing: Estimates of nucleated cell counts were drawn from the amplification of reference gene primers. Assay: immunoSEQ multiplex PCR; the TCRdb copy retains only in-frame clones and omits some. The DNA was the basis for D and trimming; V, J and clone size are from that table. Here the sample spans hundreds of thousands of clones, 80% to 85% being singletons. The sample taken for sequencing was peripheral blood. The TCR was taken from a woman aged 80 or over with active or convalescent COVID-19. The rearrangement joins TRBV7-2 to TRBJ2-5; D gene ambiguous. CDR3 protein: CASSLASGPTQETQYF. In DNA form, the CDR3 reads TGTGCCAGCAGCTTAGCTTCAGGCCCAACTCAAGAGACCCAGTACTTC. Using reference TRBV7-2 and TRBJ2-5 for the parts outside the CDR3, the full variable domain is GAGVSQSPSNKVTEKGKDVELRCDPISGHTALYWYRQSLGQGLEFLIYFQGNSAPDKSGLPSDRFSAERTGGSVSTLTIQRTQQEDSAVYLCASSLASGPTQETQYFGPGTRLLVL.